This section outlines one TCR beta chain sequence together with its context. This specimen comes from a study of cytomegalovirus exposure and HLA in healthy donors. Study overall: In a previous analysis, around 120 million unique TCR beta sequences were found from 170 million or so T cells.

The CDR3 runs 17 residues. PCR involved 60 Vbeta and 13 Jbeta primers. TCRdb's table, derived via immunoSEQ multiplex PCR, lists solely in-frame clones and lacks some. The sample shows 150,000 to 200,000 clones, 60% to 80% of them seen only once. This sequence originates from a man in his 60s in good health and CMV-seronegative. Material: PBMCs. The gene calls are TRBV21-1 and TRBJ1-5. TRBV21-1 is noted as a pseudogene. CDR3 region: CASSKVPGWVSNQPQHF. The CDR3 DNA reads TGTGCCAGCAGCAAAGTTCCGGGGTGGGTAAGCAATCAGCCCCAGCATTTT.